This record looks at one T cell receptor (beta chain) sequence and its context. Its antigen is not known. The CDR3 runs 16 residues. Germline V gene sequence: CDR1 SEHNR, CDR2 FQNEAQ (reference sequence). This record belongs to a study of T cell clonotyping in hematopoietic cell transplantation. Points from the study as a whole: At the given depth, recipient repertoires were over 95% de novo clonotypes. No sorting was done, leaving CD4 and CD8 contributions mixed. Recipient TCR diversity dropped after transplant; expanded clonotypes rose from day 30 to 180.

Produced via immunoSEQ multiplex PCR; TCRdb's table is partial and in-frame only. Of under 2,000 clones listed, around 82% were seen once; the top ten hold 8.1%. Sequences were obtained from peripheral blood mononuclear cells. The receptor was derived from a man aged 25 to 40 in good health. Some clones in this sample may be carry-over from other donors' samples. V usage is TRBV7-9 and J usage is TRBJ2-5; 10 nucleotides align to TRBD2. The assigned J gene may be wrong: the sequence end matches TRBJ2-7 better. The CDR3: CASSLGSSGGPYEQYF. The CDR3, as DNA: TGTGCCAGCAGCTTAGGGAGTAGCGGGGGGCCCTACGAGCAGTACTTC.